These 24 T cell receptor beta chains share one sample of origin, sequenced in a study of blood T cells in healthy people across ages (dated by TCRdb to the mid-2010s). The protocol used for the library was 5' RACE. The data were produced on an Illumina HiSeq 2500. The second PCR ran for about 6 to 12 cycles and used a J-beta primer mix along with a sample-barcoded 5' primer. TCRdb cleaned the public reads at Q25 with fastp, built clones with MiXCR and kept in-frame beta chains. Each entry is one CDR3 protein sequence, shown with its most common DNA and genes. This sample holds roughly 800,000 distinct CDR3 sequences; 58% were observed only once. The top ten constitute over 20% of the sample. The sample comprised blood. All receptors derive from a man aged 25-40 years in good health.

The chain carries TRBV6-1 and TRBJ2-7; tentatively, D is TRBD1 (6 bases). This CDR3 has 17 residues. Trimming cost V 6 bases and J 3 bases, with 24 bases left between them. Germline V lookup: CDR1 MNHNS, CDR2 SASEGT. The DNA of the CDR3 is TGTGCCAGCAGCCGCGGACCCTGGACAGCGGCCAACTACGAGCAGTACTTC. Protein: CASSRGPWTAANYEQYF.

The chain links TRBV7-2 to TRBJ2-3; TRBD2 might be the D (6 bases). The CDR3 consists of 17 residues. Trimming pared 4 bases from V and 2 bases from J, leaving 19 bases between. Germline V CDR1 and CDR2: SGHTA, FQGNSA. Here the CDR3 reads CASSSQTSGLFTDTQYF. The CDR3, as DNA: TGTGCCAGCAGCTCCCAGACCAGCGGGCTGTTCACAGATACGCAGTATTTT.

The chain couples TRBV19 to TRBJ2-7, with TRBD1 as a possible D gene (5 bases). V was shortened by 3 bases and J by 0 bases, with 12 bases between the two germline ends. CDR3 length: 15 residues. Germline V gene data show CDR1 as LNHDA and CDR2 as SQIVND (reference sequence). The CDR3 DNA is TGTGCCAGTAGTATCAAAGGACATAGCTCCTACGAGCAGTACTTC. This sequence encodes CASSIKGHSSYEQYF.

The V call is TRBV10-3, the J call TRBJ2-5; 7 bases are a match to TRBD2. The trim removed 8 bases at V and 5 bases at J, leaving 2 bases unmatched. Germline CDR1 ENHRY, CDR2 SYGVKD. This CDR3 comprises 11 residues. This chain's CDR3 is CAIGEGETQYF. The DNA of the CDR3 is TGTGCCATCGGGGAGGGGGAGACCCAGTACTTC.

The chain has TRBV7-2 and TRBJ1-2, with a possible D match to TRBD1 (5 bases). The length of the CDR3 is 14 residues. Germline values: CDR1 SGHTA, CDR2 FQGNSA. V was shortened by 5 bases and J by 4 bases, with 14 bases between the two germline ends. The CDR3 DNA reads as TGTGCCAGCAGCCCCGGGGCGGAATCCTATGGCTACACCTTC. This sequence encodes CASSPGAESYGYTF.

CDR3 in DNA: TGTGCCACCAGTGACCCCGGCCTAATTTGGCACATTCAGTACTTC. This encodes CATSDPGLIWHIQYF. The chain recombines TRBV24-1 with TRBJ2-4; no firm D call. The V end was cut by 4 bases, the J end by 8 bases, with 17 bases between. The CDR3 is 15 amino acids. From germline, CDR1 is KGHDR and CDR2 SFDVKD.

J is TRBJ2-7 and V is TRBV28, with a tentative D call TRBD1 (6 bases). The last part of the DNA fits TRBJ2-5 better; the J call may be wrong. Germline loops: CDR1 MDHEN, CDR2 SYDVKM. The CDR3 runs 13 residues. The CDR3 region is CASVKTGRETQYF. CDR3 coding DNA: TGTGCCAGCGTTAAGACAGGTCGAGAGACCCAGTACTTC.

This clonotype has more than one count but fewer than ten. The V and J genes are TRBV20-1 and TRBJ2-5, with 9 bases aligning to TRBD1. Per germline, CDR1 DFQATT and CDR2 SNEGSKA (reference sequence). V gave up 6 bases and J gave up 5 bases; unmatched junction bases: 10. This CDR3 comprises 14 residues. CDR3 nucleotides: TGCAGTGCCACCGGGACAGGGTTTACGGAGACCCAGTACTTC. It encodes CSATGTGFTETQYF.

This clonotype was detected once. CDR3 protein: CASSLDADYGYTF. CDR3 in DNA: TGTGCCAGCAGTTTAGACGCGGATTATGGCTACACCTTC. The chain recombines TRBV28 with TRBJ1-2; D is undetermined. With 2 bases removed from V and 5 bases from J, the gap between germline ends came to 9 bases. Germline CDR1 reads MDHEN; CDR2 reads SYDVKM. The CDR3 runs to 13 residues.

The CDR3 DNA follows: TGCAGTGCGGCAGATTGGGGTCAGCCCCAGCATTTT. This gives the protein CSAADWGQPQHF. The chain combines TRBV20-1 with TRBJ1-5, with unresolved D. Per the germline V gene, CDR1 is DFQATT and CDR2 is SNEGSKA (reference sequence). V lost 6 bases, J lost 6 bases, and 12 bases lay in between. The CDR3 is 12 amino acids.

The V and J genes are TRBV6-6 and TRBJ1-2; TRBD1 might be the D (5 bases). CDR3 size: 13 residues. V was pared by 5 bases and J by 9 bases, with 16 bases between. In germline, CDR1 is MNHNY, CDR2 SVGAGI (reference sequence). This CDR3 reads CASSALGGASYTF. The CDR3, as DNA: TGTGCCAGCAGTGCCCTAGGTGGGGCGAGCTACACCTTC.

This clonotype was recorded a few times. The rearrangement uses TRBV27 and TRBJ2-3; D not resolved. V lost 6 bases and J 14 bases, leaving 18 bases between the germline ends. CDR3 length equals 12 residues. CDR1 and CDR2 (germline): MNHEY, SMNVEV (reference sequence). The CDR3 nucleotides read TGTGCCAGCAGCCCAGGCGGCTTAGAGATGTATTTT. Translated, it gives CASSPGGLEMYF.

This clonotype occurred a few times. CDR3 sequence reads: CSVGQRTGPYGYTF. The CDR3, as DNA: TGCAGCGTTGGGCAAAGGACAGGGCCCTATGGCTACACCTTC. The chain couples TRBV29-1 to TRBJ1-2, with 8 bases matching TRBD1. The CDR3 length is 14 residues. The V gene end was trimmed by 4 bases and the J gene end by 4 bases; junction bases not matched to a gene: 8. Germline CDR1 and CDR2: SQVTM and ANQGSEA.

The rearrangement uses TRBV7-8 and TRBJ2-1; unclear D gene. CDR1 is SGHVS and CDR2 is FQNEAQ in the germline V gene. The CDR3 totals 14 residues. The V end was cut by 4 bases, the J end by 5 bases, with 12 bases between. The CDR3 DNA reads TGTGCCAGCAGCTCCCCTGTGGCCCACAATGAGCAGTTCTTC. It translates to CASSSPVAHNEQFF.

The V gene is TRBV7-2, the J gene TRBJ2-5; D possibly corresponds to TRBD1 (7 bases). V lost 5 bases, J lost 11 bases, and 21 bases lay in between. CDR1 SGHTA and CDR2 FQGNSA come from the germline V gene. This CDR3 region has 14 residues. CDR3 coding DNA: TGTGCCAGCAGCGTGCGACAGGGAACGGGGGAGCAGTACTTC. Translated, it gives CASSVRQGTGEQYF.

This clonotype was counted once. This rearrangement joins TRBV3-1 to TRBJ2-5; TRBD2 agrees at 10 bases. After removal of 4 bases from V and 2 bases from J, the junction contained 7 bases not matched to a gene. This CDR3 contains 16 residues. Germline V gene data show CDR1 as LGHDT and CDR2 as YNNKEL (reference sequence). CDR3 DNA sequence: TGTGCCAGCAGCCGCGGACTAGCGGAAACACAAGAGACCCAGTACTTC. Its translation: CASSRGLAETQETQYF.

This clonotype has only a few counts. The CDR3 spells CASSPRIAGDRNEQFF. The DNA for the CDR3 is TGTGCCAGCAGCCCTCGGATAGCGGGGGATCGGAATGAGCAGTTCTTC. This sequence joins TRBV7-8 and TRBJ2-1; 9 positions agree with TRBD2. Germline CDR1 and CDR2: SGHVS and FQNEAQ. This CDR3 has 16 amino acids. V shed 5 bases and J 7 bases; nucleotides not matched to a gene: 12. Supplemented by reference TRBV7-8 and TRBJ2-1, the full variable domain reads GAGVSQSPRYKVAKRGQDVALRCDPISGHVSLFWYQQALGQGPEFLTYFQNEAQLDKSGLPSDRFFAERPEGSVSTLKIQRTQQEDSAVYLCASSPRIAGDRNEQFFGPGTRLTVL.

This clonotype was observed at least ten times. V gene TRBV4-2 combines with J gene TRBJ2-7; D call uncertain. This CDR3 is 13 amino acids long. Trimming took 5 bases from V and 1 from J, leaving 9 bases between them. The germline gives CDR1 LGHNA, CDR2 YNFKEQ. The CDR3 here is CASSGWTSYEQYF. DNA for the CDR3: TGTGCCAGCAGCGGCTGGACGTCCTACGAGCAGTACTTC.

V and J are TRBV6-2 or TRBV6-3 and TRBJ1-5; D is ambiguous. V shed 0 bases and J shed 5 bases, with 11 bases lying between them. The CDR3 loop spans 15 amino acids. Looked up from germline, CDR1 is MNHEY and CDR2 is SVGEGT. The CDR3 DNA is TGTGCCAGCAGTTACTCGTGGGGAGTTGATCAGCCCCAGCATTTT. Protein: CASSYSWGVDQPQHF.

V gene TRBV28 combines with J gene TRBJ1-5; D call uncertain. The CDR3 totals 15 residues. Germline CDR1 MDHEN, CDR2 SYDVKM. The V end lost 4 bases, the J end lost 0 bases, and 10 bases lay between the germline ends. The CDR3 is CASSSGGNSNQPQHF. In DNA form, the CDR3 reads TGTGCCAGCAGTTCCGGTGGCAATAGCAATCAGCCCCAGCATTTT.

The chain uses TRBV6-2 or TRBV6-3 and TRBJ2-7, with unresolved D. In germline, CDR1 is MNHEY, CDR2 SVGEGT. This CDR3 has 15 residues. Trimming pared 2 bases from V and 0 bases from J, leaving 11 bases between. The CDR3 sequence: CASSYQAPSSYEQYF. The CDR3, as DNA: TGTGCCAGCAGTTACCAGGCGCCTAGCTCCTACGAGCAGTACTTC.

The chain employs TRBV12-3 or TRBV12-4 and TRBJ2-5; 7 bases are shared with TRBD2. Trimming at V came to 7 bases and at J to 4 bases, leaving 9 bases not matched to a gene. This CDR3 spans 14 amino acids. The CDR3 loop reads CASIPGGRRETQYF. For the CDR3, the DNA is TGTGCCAGCATCCCGGGGGGAAGGAGAGAGACCCAGTACTTC.

This clonotype appeared a single time. This rearrangement joins TRBV7-2 to TRBJ2-2; D perhaps matches TRBD2 (5 bases). The CDR3 sequence is 13 residues long. Trimming left V 5 bases short and J 7 bases short, with 11 bases between. The germline V gene has CDR1 SGHTA and CDR2 FQGNSA. In nucleotides, the CDR3 is TGTGCCAGCAGCACCGGGATATACGGGGAGCTGTTTTTT. Amino acids: CASSTGIYGELFF.

V usage is TRBV7-2 and J usage is TRBJ2-5, with 9 nucleotides matching TRBD1. Germline V lookup: CDR1 SGHTA, CDR2 FQGNSA. This CDR3 contains 17 residues. The J segment lost 5 bases and the V segment lost 0 bases, leaving 10 bases of the junction unmatched. CDR3 coding DNA: TGTGCCAGCAGCTTAGCGCGAGGGACAGGGTCTTCGGAGACCCAGTACTTC. Its translation: CASSLARGTGSSETQYF.